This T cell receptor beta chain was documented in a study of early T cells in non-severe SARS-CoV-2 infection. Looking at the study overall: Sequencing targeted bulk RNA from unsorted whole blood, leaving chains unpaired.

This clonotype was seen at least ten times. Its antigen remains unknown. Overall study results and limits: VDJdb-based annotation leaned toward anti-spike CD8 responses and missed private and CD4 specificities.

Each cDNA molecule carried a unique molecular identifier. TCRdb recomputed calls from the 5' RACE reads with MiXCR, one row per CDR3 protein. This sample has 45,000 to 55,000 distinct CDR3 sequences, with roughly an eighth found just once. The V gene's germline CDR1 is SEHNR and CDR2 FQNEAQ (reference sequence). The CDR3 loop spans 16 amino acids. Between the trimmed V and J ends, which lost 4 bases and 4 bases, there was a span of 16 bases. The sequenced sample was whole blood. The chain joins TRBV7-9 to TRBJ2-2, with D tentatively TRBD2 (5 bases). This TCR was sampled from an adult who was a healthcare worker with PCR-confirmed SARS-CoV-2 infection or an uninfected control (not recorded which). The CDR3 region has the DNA TGTGCCAGCAGCTCCGGGGTACTCAAGATCACCGGGGAGCTGTTTTTT. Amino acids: CASSSGVLKITGELFF.